This is a list of T cell receptor beta chains from one sample in a study of T cell responses to AZD1222 COVID-19 vaccine. Using immunoSEQ multiplex PCR, the repertoire was profiled, and TCRdb retains in-frame clones only, with some absent. Seen here are some 95,000 clones, roughly nine tenths observed once, and the top ten hold approximately 3.7%. The material was peripheral blood, obtained on day 0 of AZD1222 vaccination. The origin of the receptors is an adult in good health. The CDR3 runs from the conserved cysteine through the conserved F or W. D genes are given only for firm matches. Not all rows give a size; the values are once, few, many and, for expanded clones, a class.

d_call j_call v_call clone_size cdr3_nt cdr3_aa
- TRBJ2-3 TRBV2 - TGTGCCAGCAGCGCCCTAGACAGTACAGATACGCAGTATTTT CASSALDSTDTQYF
- TRBJ1-6 TRBV15 - TGTGCCACCAGCAGCCAGACAGTTAATTCACCCCTCCACTTT CATSSQTVNSPLHF
- TRBJ1-1 TRBV5-1 - TGCGCCAGCAGCGGTGGAAGGGGTTCTAGGAACACTGAAGCTTTCTTT CASSGGRGSRNTEAFF
- TRBJ2-3 TRBV6-1 - TGTGCCACGACAGTTAGCACAGATACGCAGTATTTT CATTVSTDTQYF
- TRBJ2-7 TRBV12-3/TRBV12-4 once TGTGCCAGCAGTTTATTGGGCCACGAGCAGTACTTC CASSLLGHEQYF
- TRBJ1-1 TRBV10-1 - TGCGCCAGCAGTGAGCCGGGGGACCTTGAAGCTTTCTTT CASSEPGDLEAFF
- TRBJ1-2 TRBV7-3 - TGTGCCAGCAGGTACCCCCGGGTGCGGCGTAACTATGGCTACACCTTC CASRYPRVRRNYGYTF
TRBD1 TRBJ2-1 TRBV13 - TGTGCCAGCAGCACAGGGGGAGGGCAGTTCTTC CASSTGGGQFF
- TRBJ1-6 TRBV27 once TGTGCCAGCAGTTTGGGCCGTAATTCACCCCTCCACTTT CASSLGRNSPLHF
- TRBJ2-7 TRBV7-6 - TGTGCCAGCAGCCCAGAAAACCGGGACACCTACGAGCAGTACTTC CASSPENRDTYEQYF
- TRBJ1-6 TRBV5-1 - TGCGCCAGCAGCTTGGTATTTAATTCACCCCTCCACTTT CASSLVFNSPLHF
TRBD1 TRBJ2-4 TRBV7-8 - TGTGCCAGCAGCTCCAAAAGGCCCAGGGGGAACATTCAGTACTTC CASSSKRPRGNIQYF
TRBD1 TRBJ2-7 TRBV5-5 once TGTGCCAGCAGCCCAGGGACAGGGAGTTCAAGAGAGCAGTACTTC CASSPGTGSSREQYF
TRBD2 TRBJ2-2 TRBV6-4 - TGTGCCAGCAGTGACAGGGGAGGGCTGAACACCGGGGAGCTGTTTTTT CASSDRGGLNTGELFF
TRBD1 TRBJ1-4 TRBV19 - TGTGCCAGTATATGGGGCAGGGGGGCTGAAAAACTGTTTTTT CASIWGRGAEKLFF
- TRBJ2-5 TRBV11-3 - TGTGCCAGCAGCTTACGGAGCGGTCAAGAGACCCAGTACTTC CASSLRSGQETQYF
- TRBJ2-5 TRBV6-5 - TGTGCCAGCAGTTACACTCCCGGGACCCAGTACTTC CASSYTPGTQYF
- TRBJ1-4 TRBV19 - TGTGCCAGTCATGTGGACCATTTCGGAAAACTGTTTTTT CASHVDHFGKLFF
- TRBJ1-1 TRBV12-3/TRBV12-4 - TGTGCCAGCAGGGGACGGGGGGACCTTGAAGCTTTCTTT CASRGRGDLEAFF
- TRBJ1-5 TRBV5-1 - TGCGCCAGCAGCCTAGCGGCCGGGGGTAATCAGCCCCAGCATTTT CASSLAAGGNQPQHF
TRBD2 TRBJ2-1 TRBV4-2 once TGTGCCAGCAGCCCAGAGACTAGCGGGGGGCAATACAATGAGCAGTTCTTC CASSPETSGGQYNEQFF
- TRBJ1-6 TRBV5-1 - TGCGCCAGCAGCTTGGAAAGGGATTCACCCCTCCACTTT CASSLERDSPLHF
- TRBJ1-2 TRBV4-3 - TGCGCCAGCAGCCAAGACAACTATGGCTACACCTTC CASSQDNYGYTF
TRBD1 TRBJ2-7 TRBV18 - TGTGCCAGCTCACCACGGACAGGGGGCTCCTACGAGCAGTACTTC CASSPRTGGSYEQYF
- TRBJ1-3 TRBV5-1 - TGCGCCAGCAGCTTGGAAACAGGGAACACCATATATTTT CASSLETGNTIYF
TRBD1 TRBJ1-5 TRBV2 - TGTGCCAGCACCAAAGACAGGGTCAATCAGCCCCAGCATTTT CASTKDRVNQPQHF
TRBD1 TRBJ1-2 TRBV2 - TGTGCCAGCAGTAGGACAGGCATCTATGGCTACACCTTC CASSRTGIYGYTF
- TRBJ2-7 TRBV7-2 - TGTGCCAGCAGCGCCTCAATGGACTACGAGCAGTACTTC CASSASMDYEQYF
- TRBJ1-1 TRBV14 - TGTGCCAGCAGCCAAGTTTGGTCAGGTCTGCGTGAAGCTTTCTTT CASSQVWSGLREAFF
- TRBJ2-1 TRBV5-1 - TGCGCCAGCAGCTTGTTCCCTAGAGAGAGCAATGAGCAGTTCTTC CASSLFPRESNEQFF
- TRBJ1-2 TRBV27 once TGTGCCAGCAGTTTAATGGGTCCCGGGACGGGGACCTATGGCTACACCTTC CASSLMGPGTGTYGYTF
TRBD1 TRBJ1-2 TRBV4-3 - TGCGCCAGCAGCCAAAATCAGGGGGCAGCGGAAGGCTACACCTTC CASSQNQGAAEGYTF
- TRBJ1-6 TRBV7-8 - TGTGCCAGCACCGGGGCTCGATCGGGGTCACCCCTCCACTTT CASTGARSGSPLHF
- TRBJ1-1 TRBV29-1 - TGCAGCGGAGGGGCATACGGCAACACTGAAGCTTTCTTT CSGGAYGNTEAFF
- TRBJ2-7 TRBV5-1 - TGCGCCAGCACGGCAGACTCCTACGAGCAGTACTTC CASTADSYEQYF
TRBD1 TRBJ1-2 TRBV7-2 - TGTGCCAGCAGCTTAGCCCGGACAGGGAATTTTGGCTACACCTTC CASSLARTGNFGYTF
TRBD2 TRBJ2-3 TRBV19 - TGTGCCAGTAGTTCGGTTGAAGGACTAGCCTATACGCAGTATTTT CASSSVEGLAYTQYF